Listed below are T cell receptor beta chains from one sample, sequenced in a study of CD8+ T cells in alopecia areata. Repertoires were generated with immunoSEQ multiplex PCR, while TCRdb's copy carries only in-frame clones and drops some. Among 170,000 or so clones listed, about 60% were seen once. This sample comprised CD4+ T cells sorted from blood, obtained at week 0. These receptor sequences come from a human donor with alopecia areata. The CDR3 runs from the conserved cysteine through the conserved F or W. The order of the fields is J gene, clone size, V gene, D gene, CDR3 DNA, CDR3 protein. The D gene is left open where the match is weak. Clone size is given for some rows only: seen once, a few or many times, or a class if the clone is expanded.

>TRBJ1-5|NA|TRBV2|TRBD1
TGTGCCAGCAGGGACAGGGCAGTCCAGCCCCAGCATTTT
CASRDRAVQPQHF
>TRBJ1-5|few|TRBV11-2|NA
TGTGCCAGCAGCTCCGACATCGGCAATCAGCCCCAGCATTTT
CASSSDIGNQPQHF
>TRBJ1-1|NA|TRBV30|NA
TGTGCCTGGGACTTAAACACTGAAGCTTTCTTT
CAWDLNTEAFF
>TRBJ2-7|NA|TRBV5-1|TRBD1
TGCGCCAGCAGCGGGACAGGGTCCTACGAGCAGTACTTC
CASSGTGSYEQYF
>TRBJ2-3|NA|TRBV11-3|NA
TGTGCCAGCAGCTTAGGCAGGACAGATACGCAGTATTTT
CASSLGRTDTQYF
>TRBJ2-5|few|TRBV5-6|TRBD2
TGTGCCAGCAGCTTTAGTAGCGGGGGGCCACTAGAGACCCAGTACTTC
CASSFSSGGPLETQYF
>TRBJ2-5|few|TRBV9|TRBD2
TGTGCCAGCAGCGTAGCTAGCGGGGGGCCGGGTGAGACCCAGTACTTC
CASSVASGGPGETQYF
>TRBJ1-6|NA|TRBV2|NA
TGTGCCAGCACTACAGGGCTTATTTCACCCCTCCACTTT
CASTTGLISPLHF
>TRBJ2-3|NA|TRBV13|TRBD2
TGTGCCAGCAGCCCACGGACTAGCGGGGGTCTCGCTACGCAGTATTTT
CASSPRTSGGLATQYF
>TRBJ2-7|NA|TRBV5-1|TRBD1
TGCGCCAGCAGCTTGACCACCCGGGACAGGGGTCCCGAGCAGTACTTC
CASSLTTRDRGPEQYF
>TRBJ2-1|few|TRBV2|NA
TGTGCCGGACGTGGGAATGGGGCATTTAATGAGCAGTTCTTC
CAGRGNGAFNEQFF
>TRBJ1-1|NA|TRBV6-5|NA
TGTGCCAGCAGTTCCAGGGAAGAAGGCACTGAAGCTTTCTTT
CASSSREEGTEAFF
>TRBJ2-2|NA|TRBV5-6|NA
TGTGCCAGCACTTTGGGCAGGGTCGCCGGGGAGCTGTTTTTT
CASTLGRVAGELFF
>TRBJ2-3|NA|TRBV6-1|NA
TGTGCCAGCACCGGCAGAATTACAGATACGCAGTATTTT
CASTGRITDTQYF
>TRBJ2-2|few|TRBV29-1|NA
TGCAGCGTGGGGGAGGGGGGGGCCGGGGAGCTGTTTTTT
CSVGEGGAGELFF
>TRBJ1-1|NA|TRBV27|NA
TGTGCCAGCAGTTTACAGGGTAAGAACACTGAAGCTTTCTTT
CASSLQGKNTEAFF